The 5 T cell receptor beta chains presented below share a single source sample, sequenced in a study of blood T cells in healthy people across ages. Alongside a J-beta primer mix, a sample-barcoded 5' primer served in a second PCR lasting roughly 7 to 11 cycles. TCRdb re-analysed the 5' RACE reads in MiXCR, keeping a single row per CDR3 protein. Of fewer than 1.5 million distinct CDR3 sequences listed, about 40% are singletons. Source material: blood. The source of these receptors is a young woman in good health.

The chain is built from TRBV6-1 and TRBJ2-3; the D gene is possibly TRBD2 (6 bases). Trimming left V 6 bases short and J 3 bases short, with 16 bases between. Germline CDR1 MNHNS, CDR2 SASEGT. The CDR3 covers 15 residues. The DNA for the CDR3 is TGTGCCAGCAGGAGCTCGACTAGTGGGACAGATACGCAGTATTTT. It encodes CASRSSTSGTDTQYF.

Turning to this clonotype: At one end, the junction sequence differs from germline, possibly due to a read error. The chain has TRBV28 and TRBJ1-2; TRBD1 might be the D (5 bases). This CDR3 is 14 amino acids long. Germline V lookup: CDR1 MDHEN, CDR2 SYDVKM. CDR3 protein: CASRPGTQGYGHTF. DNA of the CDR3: TGCGCCAGCAGACCCGGGACCCAAGGCTATGGCCACACCTTC.

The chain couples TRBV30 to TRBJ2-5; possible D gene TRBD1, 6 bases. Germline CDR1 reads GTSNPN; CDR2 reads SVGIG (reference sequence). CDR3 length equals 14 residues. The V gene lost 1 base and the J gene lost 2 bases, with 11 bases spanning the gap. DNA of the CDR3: TGTGCCTGGAGTGGGACAGTAGTGCAAGAGACCCAGTACTTC. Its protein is CAWSGTVVQETQYF.

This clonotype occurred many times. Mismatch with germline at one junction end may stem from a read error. The chain's CDR3 is CASSFGNEQFF. CDR3 coding DNA: TGTGCCAGCAGCTTTGGCAATGAGCAGTTCTTC. The V gene is TRBV5-1, the J gene TRBJ2-1; D is undetermined. Germline lookup yields CDR1 SGHRS and CDR2 YFSETQ. The CDR3 is 11 residues long.

Here the CDR3 reads CASSYSSPGGGYTF. DNA for the CDR3: TGTGCCAGCAGTTACTCATCTCCCGGAGGGGGCTACACCTTC. The V call is TRBV6-6, the J call TRBJ1-2; no clear D gene. The germline V gene encodes CDR1 MNHNY and CDR2 SVGAGI (reference sequence). The V and J ends lost 0 bases and 8 bases respectively, with 13 bases between them. This CDR3 is 14 amino acids long.